This T cell receptor beta chain is drawn from a study of metastatic and nonmetastatic thyroid tumors. Study overall: Peripheral blood and tumor or nodule samples from malignant and benign thyroid patients were compared.

As concerns this clone: Its antigen remains unidentified.

The germline V gene has CDR1 MDHEN and CDR2 SYDVKM. The CDR3 spans 19 residues. V was trimmed by 5 bases and J by 2 bases, leaving 25 bases between them. Study processing details: The study built a papillary thyroid cancer distant-metastasis classifier from CDR3 differences across clinicopathological groups. TCRdb re-called clones via MiXCR from the PCR reads. These V and J calls are TCRdb output, not the study's own analysis. There are roughly 7,000 clones in the sample; approximately 33% occur only once, and less than 15% lies in the top ten. Treatment of any kind had been given to no patient before thyroid surgery. The study's findings and limits: Malignant thyroid tumors reportedly had TCR beta diversity that was significantly higher than in benign nodules, in blood and tumor.

This sequence originates from a female donor with papillary thyroid cancer or a benign thyroid nodule (not recorded which). Some clones in this sample may be carry-over from other donors' samples. Sequencing was carried out using adjacent normal tissue. The chain combines TRBV28 with TRBJ1-5, with D perhaps matching TRBD1 (5 bases). The CDR3, as DNA: TGTGCCAGCAGTCCCTTACCCGCGGGGGAGTGGGGAGGCAATCAGCCCCAGCATTTT. This codes for CASSPLPAGEWGGNQPQHF. Using reference TRBV28 and TRBJ1-5 for the parts outside the CDR3, the full variable domain is DVKVTQSSRYLVKRTGEKVFLECVQDMDHENMFWYRQDPGLGLRLIYFSYDVKMKEKGDIPEGYSVSREKKERFSLILESASTNQTSMYLCASSPLPAGEWGGNQPQHFGDGTRLSIL.